The T cell receptor (beta chain) described here comes from a study of technical replicates of blood from a handful of donors. The count of this clone is one. The method was immunoSEQ multiplex PCR; TCRdb's version includes in-frame clones alone and lacks a portion of them. The sample has some 80,000 clones, 90% to 97% seen once. The CDR3 spans 14 residues. With V trimmed by 8 bases and J by 6 bases, 10 bases remained unmatched. The V gene's germline CDR1 is SGHAT and CDR2 FQNNGV. This chain joins TRBV11-2 and TRBJ2-3, with TRBD2 matching 8 bases. This clonotype was sampled from a human donor in good health. Material: T cells isolated from PBMCs. In DNA, the CDR3 is TGTGCCAGCCAGCAGGCTAGCGGGCCCGATACGCAGTATTTT. The encoded protein is CASQQASGPDTQYF.